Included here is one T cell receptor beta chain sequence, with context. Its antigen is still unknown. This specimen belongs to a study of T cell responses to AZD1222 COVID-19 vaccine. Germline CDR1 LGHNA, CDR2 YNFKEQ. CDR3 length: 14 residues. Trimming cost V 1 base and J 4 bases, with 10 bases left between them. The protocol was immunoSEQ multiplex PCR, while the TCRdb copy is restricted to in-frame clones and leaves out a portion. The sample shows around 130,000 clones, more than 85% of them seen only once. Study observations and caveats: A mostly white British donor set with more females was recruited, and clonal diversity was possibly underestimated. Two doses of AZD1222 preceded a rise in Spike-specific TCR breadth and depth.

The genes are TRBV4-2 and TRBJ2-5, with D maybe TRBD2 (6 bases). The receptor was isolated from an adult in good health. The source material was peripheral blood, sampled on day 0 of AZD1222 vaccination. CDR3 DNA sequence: TGTGCCAGCAGCCAAGCTGGTAGCGGAGAGACCCAGTACTTC. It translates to CASSQAGSGETQYF.